The present T cell receptor (beta chain) was sequenced within a study of T cell repertoires in cytomegalovirus infection. Whole-study context: Recently identified HLA-C-restricted CMV epitopes and well-studied HLA-B-restricted CMV epitopes were used by the study. From public TCR beta signatures came an indication of both CMV infection and matching HLA type.

The CDR3 is 16 residues long. J gave up 5 bases and V 3 bases, and 7 bases lay outside the gene matches. In germline, CDR1 is SGHTA, CDR2 FQGNSA. MiXCR, applied by TCRdb to the reads, yields one record per CDR3 protein. The table lists hundreds of thousands of distinct CDR3 sequences, 30% to 40% of them singletons. Study-wide results and limits: Clonotype analysis showed dominance of the ex vivo response by HLA-C-restricted CMV-specific TCR beta clonotypes.

This clonotype was found many times. No antigen is known for it. The sequence was collected from a human donor in good health (CMV status not recorded). Some clones in this sample may be carry-over from other donors' samples. The gene calls are TRBV7-2 and TRBJ2-3, with 11 bases identical to TRBD2. The material sequenced was cultured PBMCs, taken from culture after CMV antigen stimulation. CDR3 region: CASSLGIAGGGDTQYF. The CDR3 region has the DNA TGTGCCAGCAGCTTGGGAATAGCGGGAGGGGGAGATACGCAGTATTTT.